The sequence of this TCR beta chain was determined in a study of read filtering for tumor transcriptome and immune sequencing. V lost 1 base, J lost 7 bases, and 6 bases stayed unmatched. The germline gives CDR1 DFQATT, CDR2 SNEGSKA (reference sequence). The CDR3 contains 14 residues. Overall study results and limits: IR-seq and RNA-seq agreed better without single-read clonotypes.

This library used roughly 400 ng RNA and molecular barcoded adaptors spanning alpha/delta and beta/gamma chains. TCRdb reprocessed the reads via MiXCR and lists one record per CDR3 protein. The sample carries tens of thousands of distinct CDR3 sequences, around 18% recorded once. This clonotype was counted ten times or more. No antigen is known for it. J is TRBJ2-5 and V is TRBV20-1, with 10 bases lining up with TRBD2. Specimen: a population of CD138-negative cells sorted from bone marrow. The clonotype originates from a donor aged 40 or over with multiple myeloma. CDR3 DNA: TGCAGTGCTAGAGCTAGCGGGGGTACTTGGACCCAGTACTTC. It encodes CSARASGGTWTQYF.